These 21 T cell receptor beta chains were sequenced from one sample in a study of PD-L1 blockade in urothelial cancer. As for time point: peripheral blood 6 weeks after treatment start. Assay used: immunoSEQ multiplex PCR; TCRdb lists only in-frame clones, some missing. The sample gives around 33,000 clones, nearly 90% of which show up once; over 6.5% is in the top ten. The sequenced sample was PBMCs, obtained around atezolizumab (anti-PD-L1) treatment. These receptors were taken from a man older than 75 with urothelial cancer.

This clone came up a few times. The chain has TRBV19 and TRBJ1-1, with D tentatively TRBD1 (5 bases). CDR1 and CDR2 from the germline V gene are LNHDA and SQIVND (reference sequence). There are 13 residues in the CDR3. Trimming stripped 3 bases from V and 6 bases from J, with 11 bases between. Here the CDR3 reads CASSIGSGPEAFF. CDR3 DNA: TGTGCCAGTAGTATTGGTTCAGGGCCTGAAGCTTTCTTT.

This chain uses TRBV5-1 with TRBJ2-7, with 10 bases matching TRBD1. J lost 3 bases, V lost 1 base, and 4 bases had no gene match. The CDR3 length is 15 residues. The V gene's germline CDR1 is SGHRS and CDR2 YFSETQ. The CDR3 bases are TGCGCCAGCAGCTTGAGGACAGGGGGGGACTACGAGCAGTACTTC. Residues: CASSLRTGGDYEQYF.

The sample holds one count of this clone. The V call is TRBV10-3, the J call TRBJ1-4; weak D call: TRBD1 (6 bases). This CDR3 comprises 15 residues. Germline CDR1 and CDR2: ENHRY and SYGVKD. With 2 bases removed from V and 3 bases from J, the gap between germline ends came to 10 bases. This CDR3 is CAISEMKGANEKLFF. CDR3 DNA sequence: TGTGCCATCAGTGAGATGAAGGGGGCTAATGAAAAACTGTTTTTT.

The CDR3 sequence: CAISESGGVSNQPQHF. As DNA, the CDR3 is TGTGCCATCAGTGAGTCAGGGGGCGTAAGCAATCAGCCCCAGCATTTT. The chain joins TRBV10-3 to TRBJ1-5, with TRBD1 matching over 7 bases. V lost 0 bases to trimming and J lost 1 base; unmatched junction nucleotides: 3. This CDR3 has 16 amino acids. The germline V gene encodes CDR1 ENHRY and CDR2 SYGVKD.

This chain links TRBV7-9 with TRBJ2-5; 10 nucleotides agree with TRBD2. This CDR3 region has 14 residues. The germline V gene encodes CDR1 SEHNR and CDR2 FQNEAQ (reference sequence). The J segment lost 3 bases and the V segment lost 5 bases, leaving 3 bases of the junction unmatched. CDR3 DNA sequence: TGTGCCAGCAGCCCCGGACTAGCGGAAGAGACCCAGTACTTC. Translated, it gives CASSPGLAEETQYF.

The CDR3 sequence is CASSRPGQGIYEQYF. CDR3 nucleotide sequence: TGTGCCAGTAGTAGACCGGGACAGGGTATCTACGAGCAGTACTTC. V is TRBV19 and J is TRBJ2-7; TRBD1 aligns across 9 bases. CDR1 LNHDA and CDR2 SQIVND come from the germline V gene (reference sequence). V lost 4 bases, J lost 3 bases, and 7 bases stayed unmatched. The CDR3 length is 15 residues.

V and J are TRBV21-1 and TRBJ1-5; TRBD1 is taken as the D call from the table, unchecked against the DNA. TRBV21-1 is listed as a pseudogene. The CDR3 loop spans 17 amino acids. CDR3 nucleotide sequence: TGTGCCAGCAGCAAAGTAATCAGGGGGTCTAGCAATCAGCCCCAGCATTTT. As protein: CASSKVIRGSSNQPQHF.

V and J are TRBV29-1 and TRBJ2-2; 11 nucleotides match TRBD2. The length of the CDR3 is 15 residues. Germline assignment: CDR1 SQVTM and CDR2 ANQGSEA. The ends lost 4 bases at V and 7 bases at J; junction bases unmatched: 8. This chain's CDR3 is CSVAVAGGQGGELFF. CDR3 nucleotides: TGCAGCGTTGCAGTAGCGGGAGGGCAGGGCGGGGAGCTGTTTTTT.

This clone was found a few times. V is TRBV12-5 and J is TRBJ2-4; no clear D. Deletions cut 0 bases from V and 3 bases from J, with 18 bases between. Germline lookup yields CDR1 LGHNT and CDR2 FRNRAP. The CDR3 extends over 18 amino acids. In nucleotides, the CDR3 is TGTGCTAGTGGTTTGGTAGCCCCTTCTCCGCGTTTCAAAAACATTCAGTACTTC. Amino acids: CASGLVAPSPRFKNIQYF. Together with reference TRBV12-5 and TRBJ2-4, the CDR3 gives the full variable domain: DARVTQTPRHKVTEMGQEVTMRCQPILGHNTVFWYRQTMMQGLELLAYFRNRAPLDDSGMPKDRFSAEMPDATLATLKIQPSEPRDSAVYFCASGLVAPSPRFKNIQYFGAGTRLSVL.

A single count supports this clone. The rearrangement uses TRBV2 and TRBJ2-2; 13 nucleotides align to TRBD2. V gave up 3 bases and J gave up 4 bases; unmatched junction bases: 2. Germline loops: CDR1 SNHLY, CDR2 FYNNEI. The CDR3 is 16 amino acids. The CDR3 DNA is TGTGCCAGCAGTGACGGACTAGCGGGAGTCACCGGGGAGCTGTTTTTT. Its protein is CASSDGLAGVTGELFF.

This chain links TRBV9 with TRBJ1-3; D gene uncertain. The CDR3 extends over 13 amino acids. Deletions cut 7 bases from V and 0 bases from J, with 8 bases between. The germline V gene encodes CDR1 SGDLS and CDR2 YYNGEE. CDR3 bases: TGTGCCAGCGGACTGACCTCTGGAAACACCATATATTTT. It encodes CASGLTSGNTIYF.

The chain is built from TRBV11-2 and TRBJ2-3; D remains unclear. Germline values: CDR1 SGHAT, CDR2 FQNNGV. The CDR3 totals 13 residues. Trimming cost V 6 bases and J 0 bases, with 7 bases left between them. As DNA, the CDR3 is TGTGCCAGCAGAGAGACTAGCACAGATACGCAGTATTTT. It encodes CASRETSTDTQYF.

V usage is TRBV6-1 and J usage is TRBJ2-7; 9 bases match TRBD2. The CDR3 runs to 13 residues. V gave up 11 bases and J gave up 4 bases; unmatched junction bases: 9. Germline assignment: CDR1 MNHNS and CDR2 SASEGT. The CDR3 coding sequence is TGTGCCGCAAGGACTAGCGTTAGGTACGAGCAGTACTTC. The encoded protein is CAARTSVRYEQYF.

V is TRBV22-1 and J is TRBJ1-4. TRBV22-1 is given as a pseudogene. The CDR3 has 14 residues. CDR3: CPGSAISSNEKLFF. The CDR3 bases are TGTCCTGGGAGCGCAATCTCCTCCAATGAAAAACTGTTTTTT.

The sample holds a few counts of this clone. The rearrangement uses TRBV30 and TRBJ1-1; D remains ambiguous. The CDR3 totals 14 residues. The germline V gene encodes CDR1 GTSNPN and CDR2 SVGIG (reference sequence). V was cut by 0 bases and J by 4 bases, with 12 bases left in between. DNA for the CDR3: TGTGCCTGGAGTGTACCTGGGCTGAGCACTGAAGCTTTCTTT. It encodes CAWSVPGLSTEAFF.

The J gene is TRBJ2-5, the V gene TRBV12-5; 7 bases agree with TRBD1. V shed 7 bases and J 10 bases; nucleotides not matched to a gene: 9. The CDR3 extends over 12 amino acids. Germline CDR1 reads LGHNT; CDR2 reads FRNRAP. This CDR3 reads CASARDTGDQYF. The CDR3 DNA follows: TGTGCTAGTGCACGAGATACAGGGGACCAGTACTTC.

The chain links TRBV7-8 to TRBJ1-2; no firm D call. CDR3 length equals 13 residues. Trimming stripped 3 bases from V and 4 bases from J, with 9 bases between. In germline, CDR1 is SGHVS, CDR2 FQNEAQ. CDR3 in amino acids: CASSLGVGYGYTF. Here the CDR3 DNA reads TGTGCCAGCAGCTTGGGAGTGGGCTATGGCTACACCTTC.

The rearrangement joins TRBV4-1 to TRBJ2-2; TRBD1 matches 11 bases. V lost 4 bases to trimming and J lost 6 bases; unmatched junction nucleotides: 10. The V gene's germline CDR1 is MGHRA and CDR2 YSYEKL. The CDR3 is made up of 17 amino acids. The CDR3 loop is CASSRAGQGAVAGELFF. For the CDR3, the DNA is TGCGCCAGCAGCCGGGCCGGACAGGGGGCCGTTGCCGGGGAGCTGTTTTTT.

The rearrangement links TRBV11-2 to TRBJ2-5, with D perhaps matching TRBD2 (6 bases). This CDR3 contains 15 residues. Trimming pared 5 bases from V and 5 bases from J, leaving 18 bases between. Per the germline V gene, CDR1 is SGHAT and CDR2 is FQNNGV. DNA for the CDR3: TGTGCCAGCAGCCCACTTGGGACTGCCGGGGAGACCCAGTACTTC. Translation gives CASSPLGTAGETQYF.

By frequency in the sample, this clone is medium-sized. The chain employs TRBV25-1 and TRBJ2-1, with D maybe TRBD2 (6 bases). Trimming left V 11 bases short and J 9 bases short, with 17 bases between. This CDR3 is 12 amino acids long. CDR1 is MGHDK, CDR2 SYGVNS, per germline. Here the CDR3 reads CASDYGGFEQFF. The DNA of the CDR3 is TGTGCCTCGGACTATGGGGGGTTTGAGCAGTTCTTC.

The rearrangement joins TRBV28 to TRBJ1-1, with 9 bases matching TRBD1. The V gene's germline CDR1 is MDHEN and CDR2 SYDVKM. V trimming: 5 bases; J trimming: 0 bases; junction bases outside the gene matches: 13. The CDR3 sequence is 18 residues long. The CDR3: CASSPTTGGRIMNTEAFF. The CDR3 DNA is TGTGCCAGCAGTCCAACGACAGGGGGGAGGATTATGAACACTGAAGCTTTCTTT.